What follows are 23 T cell receptor beta chains derived from one specimen sequenced in a study of cytomegalovirus exposure and HLA in healthy donors. PCR primers comprised 60 Vbeta and 13 Jbeta primers. Method: immunoSEQ multiplex PCR; TCRdb's copy keeps in-frame clones and lacks some. The profile covers around 130,000 clones, with 73% appearing a single time and more than 2% taken by the ten largest. Sequencing input: PBMCs. These receptors originate from a woman in her 40s in good health and CMV-seropositive.

The rearrangement links TRBV7-8 to TRBJ1-4; 7 bases are shared with TRBD1. The CDR3 has 14 amino acids. Germline CDR1 SGHVS, CDR2 FQNEAQ. V dropped 5 bases and J dropped 7; count of bases not matched to a gene: 7. CDR3 in amino acids: CASSPRQGGEKLFF. CDR3 nucleotides: TGTGCCAGCAGCCCACGACAGGGTGGTGAAAAACTGTTTTTT.

The chain links TRBV6-1 to TRBJ1-5; TRBD1 agrees at 7 bases. The CDR3 runs to 14 residues. Unmatched junction bases numbered 5, after V lost 5 bases and J lost 4 bases. CDR1 MNHNS and CDR2 SASEGT come from the germline V gene. The DNA of the CDR3 is TGTGCCAGCAGTTTAGACAGGGTTAATCAGCCCCAGCATTTT. It yields the protein CASSLDRVNQPQHF.

The count of this clone is one. The chain employs TRBV28 and TRBJ2-5; D is unresolved. The CDR3 totals 11 residues. The V gene's germline CDR1 is MDHEN and CDR2 SYDVKM. The V end lost 3 bases, the J end lost 6 bases, and 5 bases lay between the germline ends. CDR3 sequence reads: CASSFRQTQYF. CDR3 DNA: TGTGCCAGCAGTTTCAGGCAGACCCAGTACTTC.

The V and J genes are TRBV7-6 and TRBJ1-1, with D unresolved. The V and J ends lost 1 base and 2 bases respectively, with 11 bases between them. Germline V gene sequence: CDR1 SGHVS, CDR2 FNYEAQ. CDR3 size: 15 residues. Here the CDR3 reads CASSLGAGGNTEAFF. CDR3 in DNA: TGTGCCAGCAGCTTAGGGGCAGGTGGAAACACTGAAGCTTTCTTT.

The rearrangement uses TRBV19 and TRBJ1-2; a possible D gene is TRBD1 (5 bases). This CDR3 is built from 13 residues. Germline V gives CDR1 LNHDA, CDR2 SQIVND (reference sequence). V dropped 5 bases and J dropped 8 bases, with 15 bases sitting between them. CDR3 nucleotides: TGTGCCAGTAGTGTCCCGGGACTGCGGGGCTACACCTTC. This gives the protein CASSVPGLRGYTF.

This clone was counted only a few times. This chain joins TRBV27 and TRBJ2-7; TRBD1 matches 10 bases. J was trimmed by 6 bases and V by 4 bases; bases with no gene match: 3. The CDR3 contains 13 residues. Germline lookup yields CDR1 MNHEY and CDR2 SMNVEV (reference sequence). The chain's CDR3 is CASSWTGGREQYF. The CDR3, as DNA: TGTGCCAGCAGTTGGACAGGGGGTCGCGAGCAGTACTTC.

This clone was recorded once. The rearrangement joins TRBV27 to TRBJ2-7, with D possibly TRBD1 on 5 matching bases. The CDR3 consists of 16 residues. V gave up 6 bases and J gave up 2 bases, with 20 bases separating them. Per the germline V gene, CDR1 is MNHEY and CDR2 is SMNVEV (reference sequence). CDR3 sequence reads: CASRSDLNTGTYEQYF. The CDR3 nucleotides are TGTGCCAGCAGATCCGACCTCAATACAGGCACCTACGAGCAGTACTTC.

The rearrangement joins TRBV12-5 to TRBJ1-1; the D is unclear. The CDR3 sequence is 13 residues long. Germline-derived CDR1 and CDR2 are LGHNT and FRNRAP. The germline V and J ends were trimmed by 7 bases and 1 base, with 10 bases remaining between them. The CDR3 spells CASANRQNTEAFF. CDR3 in DNA: TGTGCTAGTGCCAATCGACAGAACACTGAAGCTTTCTTT.

The V gene is TRBV28, the J gene TRBJ2-1, with TRBD2 matching 9 bases. Germline values: CDR1 MDHEN, CDR2 SYDVKM. V was clipped by 6 bases and J by 0 bases; unmatched bases: 9. The length of the CDR3 is 17 residues. As DNA, the CDR3 is TGTGCCAGCAGGTACAGGACTAGCGCCAGCTCCTACAATGAGCAGTTCTTC. This sequence encodes CASRYRTSASSYNEQFF.

The chain joins TRBV4-1 to TRBJ1-2, with unresolved D. Trimming removed 7 bases at V and 0 bases at J, with 27 bases between. The length of the CDR3 is 19 residues. Germline CDR1 is MGHRA and CDR2 is YSYEKL. This CDR3 reads CASTHPLQNPSGANYGYTF. The CDR3 DNA follows: TGCGCCAGCACACATCCGCTTCAAAACCCGAGCGGAGCTAACTATGGCTACACCTTC.

This rearrangement joins TRBV7-2 to TRBJ2-2, with D possibly TRBD2 on 6 matching bases. The V and J ends lost 1 base and 0 bases respectively, with 12 bases between them. Germline V gene data show CDR1 as SGHTA and CDR2 as FQGNSA. This CDR3 spans 17 amino acids. CDR3 DNA sequence: TGTGCCAGCAGCTTAGGGGGGGTTTCCGCGAACACCGGGGAGCTGTTTTTT. It translates to CASSLGGVSANTGELFF.

To note about this clone: This CDR3 is also generated by other DNA sequences in the sample. This chain joins TRBV5-1 and TRBJ1-2; D remains ambiguous. Germline-derived CDR1 and CDR2 are SGHRS and YFSETQ. The V gene lost 3 bases and the J gene lost 2 bases, with 8 bases spanning the gap. The CDR3 is 13 amino acids. The CDR3 DNA sequence: TGCGCCAGCAGCTCCGGTTCCAACTATGGCTACACCTTC. It specifies CASSSGSNYGYTF.

The count of this clone is one. V is TRBV5-6 and J is TRBJ1-2; 7 bases map to TRBD1. The CDR3 covers 18 residues. Per germline, CDR1 SGHDT and CDR2 YYEEEE. The ends lost 4 bases at V and 5 bases at J; junction bases unmatched: 20. The CDR3 nucleotides read TGTGCCAGCAGCCGACACTCGAGTTCCGGGACAGCCGCGTATGGCTACACCTTC. It translates to CASSRHSSSGTAAYGYTF.

This sequence joins TRBV7-3 and TRBJ2-2, with 9 bases identical to TRBD2. Germline V gene lookup returns CDR1 SGHTA and CDR2 FQGTGA. The length of the CDR3 is 16 residues. Trimming at V came to 3 bases and at J to 5 bases, leaving 7 bases not matched to a gene. The CDR3 region has the DNA TGTGCCAGCAGCTTCATAATAGCGGGGGTTACCGGGGAGCTGTTTTTT. This codes for CASSFIIAGVTGELFF.

The J gene is TRBJ2-1, the V gene TRBV6-6; D perhaps matches TRBD2 (5 bases). Per the germline V gene, CDR1 is MNHNY and CDR2 is SVGAGI (reference sequence). The CDR3 has 12 amino acids. The ends were cut back, 6 bases at V and 3 bases at J, with 6 bases in the middle. The CDR3 bases are TGTGCCAGCAGCGAGGGCTACAATGAGCAGTTCTTC. It encodes CASSEGYNEQFF.

The rearrangement joins TRBV27 to TRBJ1-3; D possibly corresponds to TRBD1 (5 bases). This CDR3 spans 15 amino acids. The germline CDR1 and CDR2 sequences are MNHEY and SMNVEV (reference sequence). Trimming removed 3 bases at V and 0 bases at J, with 9 bases between. The CDR3 region is CASSLTASSGNTIYF. The CDR3 region has the DNA TGTGCCAGCAGTTTGACAGCTAGCTCTGGAAACACCATATATTTT.

In DNA form, the CDR3 reads TGTGCCAGCAGTTTCGGTAGCGGTGCCCGTTACCCACCTAGCACAGATACGCAGTATTTT. It is translated as CASSFGSGARYPPSTDTQYF. The chain carries TRBV27 and TRBJ2-3, with D tentatively TRBD2 (6 bases). Looked up from germline, CDR1 is MNHEY and CDR2 is SMNVEV (reference sequence). The CDR3 length is 20 residues. The V and J ends lost 3 bases and 0 bases respectively, with 25 bases between them.

This chain joins TRBV30 and TRBJ1-3; D gene uncertain. V dropped 1 base and J dropped 4 bases, with 8 bases sitting between them. The CDR3 has 13 amino acids. From germline, CDR1 is GTSNPN and CDR2 SVGIG (reference sequence). This chain's CDR3 is CAWSGERGNTIYF. The CDR3 DNA sequence: TGTGCCTGGAGTGGGGAGAGGGGAAACACCATATATTTT.

There are a few counts of this clone. V usage is TRBV9 and J usage is TRBJ2-5, with TRBD1 matching over 10 bases. Per germline, CDR1 SGDLS and CDR2 YYNGEE. V lost 0 bases, J lost 3 bases, and 2 bases stayed unmatched. The CDR3 runs to 15 residues. The CDR3 DNA sequence: TGTGCCAGCAGCGTAGGGGACAGGGGAAAAGAGACCCAGTACTTC. Protein sequence: CASSVGDRGKETQYF.

On this clone itself: The junction differs from germline at one of its ends, possibly a read error. The chain links TRBV7-9 to TRBJ1-3, with a possible D match to TRBD1 (6 bases). Germline loops: CDR1 SEHNR, CDR2 FQNEAQ (reference sequence). CDR3 length equals 16 residues. This CDR3 is CSSSTTTHRDGNTIYF. The CDR3 nucleotides read TGTTCCAGCAGCACGACAACACACAGGGACGGAAACACCATATATTTT. The complete variable domain, with remaining parts taken from reference TRBV7-9 and TRBJ1-3, reads DTGVSQNPRHKITKRGQNVTFRCDPISEHNRLYWYRQTLGQGPEFLTYFQNEAQLEKSRLLSDRFSAERPKGSFSTLEIQRTEQGDSAMYLCSSSTTTHRDGNTIYFGEGSWLTVV.

This clone was counted a single time. The chain combines TRBV6-6 with TRBJ2-5; TRBD2 might be the D (6 bases). The V and J ends lost 8 bases and 11 bases respectively, with 24 bases between them. The length of the CDR3 is 14 residues. Per germline, CDR1 MNHNY and CDR2 SVGAGI (reference sequence). CDR3 sequence: CASVPGGDSGAQYF. The CDR3 DNA reads TGTGCCAGCGTTCCCGGGGGTGACTCTGGGGCGCAGTACTTC.

The chain links TRBV10-3 to TRBJ2-7, with D uncertain. Per germline, CDR1 ENHRY and CDR2 SYGVKD. The CDR3 totals 12 residues. Between the trimmed V and J ends, which lost 4 bases and 1 base, there was a span of 5 bases. CDR3 protein: CAISAESYEQYF. The CDR3 DNA follows: TGTGCCATCAGTGCTGAGTCCTACGAGCAGTACTTC.

This rearrangement joins TRBV6-1 to TRBJ2-3, with D possibly being TRBD2 (5 bases). V was clipped by 6 bases and J by 2 bases, with 15 bases between them. Germline-derived CDR1 and CDR2 are MNHNS and SASEGT. The CDR3 runs 15 residues. The CDR3 bases are TGTGCCAGCAGACCACAGTACGGGGACACAGATACGCAGTATTTT. Its translation: CASRPQYGDTDTQYF.